The 32 T cell receptor beta chains in this list originate from one sample, sequenced in a study of cytomegalovirus exposure and HLA in healthy donors. Use of 60 Vbeta and 13 Jbeta primers characterized the PCR. TCRdb's table, derived via immunoSEQ multiplex PCR, lists solely in-frame clones and lacks some. Its table records 200,000 to 250,000 clones. Sequenced sample: PBMCs. The source is a woman in her twenties or thirties in good health and CMV-seropositive.

The J gene is TRBJ2-7, the V gene TRBV7-9, with TRBD1 as a possible D gene (6 bases). Germline V lookup: CDR1 SEHNR, CDR2 FQNEAQ (reference sequence). The CDR3 has 15 amino acids. The V gene lost 1 base and the J gene lost 5 bases, with 15 bases spanning the gap. As DNA, the CDR3 is TGTGCCAGCAGCTTAGGCGCAGGGGCAGGGAACGAGCAGTACTTC. Protein: CASSLGAGAGNEQYF.

This chain joins TRBV7-9 and TRBJ2-2, with a possible D match to TRBD1 (6 bases). The CDR3 covers 14 residues. Germline V gives CDR1 SEHNR, CDR2 FQNEAQ (reference sequence). V lost 5 bases and J 5 bases, leaving 12 bases between the germline ends. This CDR3 is CASSRADRTGELFF. The CDR3 DNA is TGTGCCAGCAGCCGTGCCGACAGGACCGGGGAGCTGTTTTTT.

The chain combines TRBV6-1 with TRBJ2-3, with 8 nucleotides matching TRBD2. Germline values: CDR1 MNHNS, CDR2 SASEGT. The CDR3 loop spans 17 amino acids. Trimming removed 2 bases from V and 2 bases from J; junction bases left unmatched: 9. The CDR3 bases are TGTGCCAGCAGTGAACGGGTAGCGGGGATAACCACAGATACGCAGTATTTT. It translates to CASSERVAGITTDTQYF.

The V and J genes are TRBV7-9 and TRBJ2-5; D not certain. This CDR3 contains 15 residues. V was shortened by 1 base and J by 2 bases, with 11 bases between the two germline ends. Germline values: CDR1 SEHNR, CDR2 FQNEAQ (reference sequence). CDR3 nucleotide sequence: TGTGCCAGCAGCTTAGAACAGTGGCAGCAAGAGACCCAGTACTTC. Residues: CASSLEQWQQETQYF.

This rearrangement joins TRBV29-1 to TRBJ2-5; TRBD1 agrees at 7 bases. V lost 5 bases, J lost 1 base, and 4 bases stayed unmatched. Germline V gene data show CDR1 as SQVTM and CDR2 as ANQGSEA. CDR3 size: 13 residues. In nucleotides, the CDR3 is TGCAGCGTTTGGGACAGTTCCCAAGAGACCCAGTACTTC. As protein: CSVWDSSQETQYF.

The chain combines TRBV7-8 with TRBJ2-5; tentative D call: TRBD2 (6 bases). The CDR3 is 13 amino acids. Trimming took off 5 bases at V and 0 bases at J, with 7 bases between the two ends. Germline V gene sequence: CDR1 SGHVS, CDR2 FQNEAQ. In DNA, the CDR3 is TGTGCCAGCAGCCCGGGGGACCAAGAGACCCAGTACTTC. Residues: CASSPGDQETQYF. Variable domain in full (rest from reference TRBV7-8 and TRBJ2-5): GAGVSQSPRYKVAKRGQDVALRCDPISGHVSLFWYQQALGQGPEFLTYFQNEAQLDKSGLPSDRFFAERPEGSVSTLKIQRTQQEDSAVYLCASSPGDQETQYFGPGTRLLVL.

The chain uses TRBV7-9 and TRBJ1-1; 8 bases fit TRBD1. V shed 1 base and J 10 bases; nucleotides not matched to a gene: 5. Germline CDR1 SEHNR, CDR2 FQNEAQ (reference sequence). This CDR3 contains 13 residues. As DNA, the CDR3 is TGTGCCAGCAGCTTAGATAATACAGGGGGAGCTTTCTTT. Protein product: CASSLDNTGGAFF.

The chain couples TRBV27 to TRBJ1-1; 9 bases map to TRBD1. This CDR3 region has 15 residues. CDR1 and CDR2 (germline): MNHEY, SMNVEV (reference sequence). Trimming at V came to 4 bases and at J to 2 bases, leaving 5 bases not matched to a gene. The CDR3 sequence: CASSSGQGINTEAFF. DNA for the CDR3: TGTGCCAGCAGTTCAGGACAGGGGATTAACACTGAAGCTTTCTTT.

V is TRBV5-1 and J is TRBJ1-3, with D possibly being TRBD1 (5 bases). V was trimmed by 5 bases and J by 0 bases, leaving 12 bases between them. The CDR3 extends over 15 amino acids. Germline V gives CDR1 SGHRS, CDR2 YFSETQ. CDR3 protein: CASRPTGLSGNTIYF. As DNA, the CDR3 is TGCGCCAGCAGGCCAACAGGCCTCTCTGGAAACACCATATATTTT.

The gene calls are TRBV7-6 and TRBJ2-3, with 7 bases matching TRBD1. V shed 5 bases, J shed 1 base, and the junction held 6 bases outside the gene matches. Germline CDR1 reads SGHVS; CDR2 reads FNYEAQ. CDR3 length: 15 amino acids. The CDR3 coding sequence is TGTGCCAGCAGCGCAACTGACAGGGGCACAGATACGCAGTATTTT. It codes for CASSATDRGTDTQYF.

The chain combines TRBV10-1 with TRBJ1-1; possibly TRBD1 for D (5 bases). Germline CDR1 WNHNN, CDR2 SYGVQD (reference sequence). The CDR3 consists of 13 residues. This CDR3 is CVTRAQQNTEAFF. Here the CDR3 DNA reads TGCGTCACCAGGGCACAGCAGAACACTGAAGCTTTCTTT.

The J gene is TRBJ1-2, the V gene TRBV7-2; 7 bases are shared with TRBD1. CDR1 is SGHTA, CDR2 FQGNSA, per germline. The CDR3 spans 16 residues. V shed 2 bases, J shed 8 bases, and the junction held 14 bases outside the gene matches. CDR3 sequence: CASSLFVAGGSKGYTF. CDR3 coding DNA: TGTGCCAGCAGCTTATTTGTGGCAGGGGGGAGTAAAGGCTACACCTTC.

V is TRBV5-1 and J is TRBJ2-3; D remains ambiguous. Deletions cut 5 bases from V and 5 bases from J, with 6 bases between. This CDR3 region has 11 residues. The V gene's germline CDR1 is SGHRS and CDR2 YFSETQ. The CDR3 spells CASRGEDTQYF. CDR3 sequence (DNA): TGCGCCAGCAGAGGAGAAGATACGCAGTATTTT. Supplemented by reference TRBV5-1 and TRBJ2-3, the full variable domain reads KAGVTQTPRYLIKTRGQQVTLSCSPISGHRSVSWYQQTPGQGLQFLFEYFSETQRNKGNFPGRFSGRQFSNSRSEMNVSTLELGDSALYLCASRGEDTQYFGPGTRLTVL.

V is TRBV6-6 and J is TRBJ2-2; tentative D call: TRBD1 (6 bases). CDR1 MNHNY and CDR2 SVGAGI come from the germline V gene (reference sequence). V was shortened by 6 bases and J by 2 bases, with 13 bases between the two germline ends. CDR3 length: 15 residues. CDR3 sequence: CASSTGTYNTGELFF. The CDR3 nucleotides are TGTGCCAGCAGCACAGGGACATATAACACCGGGGAGCTGTTTTTT.

The CDR3 DNA is TGTGCCACCCGCGGGGGATACTCTAACTATGGCTACACCTTC. Protein: CATRGGYSNYGYTF. This chain links TRBV30 with TRBJ1-2, with a weak D call TRBD1 (5 bases). Trimming removed 8 bases from V and 0 bases from J, with 16 bases in between. The CDR3 has 14 amino acids. In germline, CDR1 is GTSNPN, CDR2 SVGIG (reference sequence). Drawing the rest from reference TRBV30 and TRBJ1-2, the complete variable domain is SQTIHQWPATLVQPVGSPLSLECTVEGTSNPNLYWYRQAAGRGLQLLFYSVGIGQISSEVPQNLSASRPQDRQFILSSKKLLLSDSGFYLCATRGGYSNYGYTFGSGTRLTVV.

CDR3 sequence (DNA): TGCAGCGTTGTTGCGAGAAGCTCCTACGAGCAGTACTTC. It codes for CSVVARSSYEQYF. This rearrangement joins TRBV29-1 to TRBJ2-7; D is undetermined. Trimming removed 4 bases at V and 0 bases at J, with 10 bases between. Germline assignment: CDR1 SQVTM and CDR2 ANQGSEA. This CDR3 comprises 13 residues.

The CDR3 nucleotides are TGTGCCAGCAGCTTAGCGCTAAGGGGGCCTCCGCGGGAGCCCCAGCATTTT. It specifies CASSLALRGPPREPQHF. This chain uses TRBV7-2 with TRBJ1-5, with TRBD1 identical over 7 bases. This CDR3 has 17 amino acids. Germline-derived CDR1 and CDR2 are SGHTA and FQGNSA. V trimming: 0 bases; J trimming: 8 bases; junction bases outside the gene matches: 13.

About this clone itself: An end of the junction differs from the germline gene, which may be a read error. V usage is TRBV6-5 and J usage is TRBJ2-5; maybe TRBD2 (5 bases). This CDR3 region has 14 residues. Germline V gene data show CDR1 as MNHEY and CDR2 as SVGAGI. DNA for the CDR3: TGTACCAGCAGCCCCCCCGGACTTTTGGAGACCCAGTACTTC. As protein: CTSSPPGLLETQYF.

This chain connects TRBV7-8 to TRBJ2-7; TRBD2 is a possible D gene (6 bases). Germline values: CDR1 SGHVS, CDR2 FQNEAQ. CDR3 length: 15 amino acids. Between the trimmed V and J ends, which lost 6 bases and 3 bases, there was a span of 18 bases. Written as DNA, the CDR3 is TGTGCCAGCAGTCGTTCGGGACTCTCCTTCTACGAGCAGTACTTC. Its protein product is CASSRSGLSFYEQYF.

The rearrangement links TRBV27 to TRBJ2-1, with D maybe TRBD2 (5 bases). V dropped 3 bases and J dropped 8 bases, with 20 bases sitting between them. CDR1 and CDR2 from the germline V gene are MNHEY and SMNVEV (reference sequence). This CDR3 is 16 amino acids long. CDR3 nucleotides: TGTGCCAGCAGTTTTAGTCCCTGGGTAAGCGGCGATGAGCAGTTCTTC. Translation: CASSFSPWVSGDEQFF.

The rearrangement links TRBV9 to TRBJ2-7; TRBD2 agrees at 9 bases. In germline, CDR1 is SGDLS, CDR2 YYNGEE. V trimming: 4 bases; J trimming: 6 bases; junction bases outside the gene matches: 5. The CDR3 runs 13 residues. CDR3 nucleotides: TGTGCCAGCAGCAGGCGGGAGGGATCCGAGCAGTACTTC. Its protein is CASSRREGSEQYF.

The chain links TRBV4-2 to TRBJ1-1; TRBD1 matches at 9 bases. Germline values: CDR1 LGHNA, CDR2 YNFKEQ. Losses at the gene ends were 2 bases for V and 1 base for J; bases not matched to a gene: 2. The CDR3 is made up of 15 amino acids. The CDR3 here is CASSQRGQGNTEAFF. CDR3 bases: TGTGCCAGCAGCCAACGGGGACAGGGGAACACTGAAGCTTTCTTT.

The gene calls are TRBV18 and TRBJ1-2, with 7 bases aligning to TRBD1. J lost 4 bases, V lost 8 bases, and 16 bases had no gene match. Germline-derived CDR1 and CDR2 are KGHSH and LQKENI. This CDR3 is built from 16 residues. CDR3 sequence: CASHTGERRDSYGYTF. The DNA for the CDR3 is TGTGCCAGCCATACAGGGGAGAGACGCGACAGCTATGGCTACACCTTC.

This sequence joins TRBV19 and TRBJ2-7, with D maybe TRBD1 (5 bases). The CDR3 sequence is 12 residues long. Per the germline V gene, CDR1 is LNHDA and CDR2 is SQIVND (reference sequence). Trimming pared 8 bases from V and 6 bases from J, leaving 14 bases between. The chain's CDR3 is CASSAQVGEQYF. CDR3 in DNA: TGTGCCAGTTCCGCACAGGTGGGCGAGCAGTACTTC.

V gene TRBV4-1 combines with J gene TRBJ1-5, with a weak D call TRBD1 (5 bases). The CDR3 is made up of 19 amino acids. Germline V gene sequence: CDR1 MGHRA, CDR2 YSYEKL. V lost 4 bases and J lost 5, with 27 bases in between. Written as DNA, the CDR3 is TGCGCCAGCAGCCTGATTCCCTCCATTCAGGGTGAGGTCGATCAGCCCCAGCATTTT. Its protein is CASSLIPSIQGEVDQPQHF.

The chain employs TRBV7-9 and TRBJ2-7; 7 bases map to TRBD1. In germline, CDR1 is SEHNR, CDR2 FQNEAQ (reference sequence). The CDR3 loop spans 15 amino acids. Losses at the gene ends were 5 bases for V and 0 bases for J; bases not matched to a gene: 7. Here the CDR3 reads CASSDRDRLSYEQYF. Written as DNA, the CDR3 is TGTGCCAGCAGCGACCGGGACAGACTCTCCTACGAGCAGTACTTC.

This chain uses TRBV6-5 with TRBJ2-7; D is perhaps TRBD1 (6 bases). Germline V gives CDR1 MNHEY, CDR2 SVGAGI. The germline V and J ends were trimmed by 6 bases and 1 base, with 7 bases remaining between them. This CDR3 is 12 amino acids long. CDR3 residues: CASRTGSYEQYF. CDR3 DNA sequence: TGTGCCAGCAGGACAGGTTCCTACGAGCAGTACTTC.

V is TRBV2 and J is TRBJ1-2, with 7 bases identical to TRBD1. V shed 4 bases, J shed 6 bases, and the junction held 5 bases outside the gene matches. The CDR3 totals 13 residues. Germline lookup yields CDR1 SNHLY and CDR2 FYNNEI. This CDR3 reads CASSVETGHGYTF. CDR3 sequence (DNA): TGTGCCAGCAGTGTAGAGACAGGGCATGGCTACACCTTC.

V gene TRBV4-2 combines with J gene TRBJ1-5; tentative D call: TRBD1 (5 bases). The germline gives CDR1 LGHNA, CDR2 YNFKEQ. V was shortened by 4 bases and J by 0 bases, with 13 bases between the two germline ends. The CDR3 consists of 16 residues. CDR3 region: CASSPWGRDSNQPQHF. In DNA, the CDR3 is TGTGCCAGCAGCCCTTGGGGCAGGGATAGCAATCAGCCCCAGCATTTT.

V usage is TRBV6-5 and J usage is TRBJ1-2; TRBD1 matches at 7 bases. Germline assignment: CDR1 MNHEY and CDR2 SVGAGI. This CDR3 region has 14 residues. Germline trimming cut 2 bases from V and 3 bases from J; bases unmatched to any gene: 3. The CDR3 loop reads CASSYKGAYYGYTF. DNA for the CDR3: TGTGCCAGCAGTTACAAGGGGGCCTACTATGGCTACACCTTC.

The rearrangement links TRBV5-1 to TRBJ2-3, with D possibly TRBD2 on 5 matching bases. Trimming removed 4 bases at V and 6 bases at J, with 15 bases between. The CDR3 totals 14 residues. Germline V lookup: CDR1 SGHRS, CDR2 YFSETQ. CDR3 sequence: CASSPSTTGDTQYF. Here the CDR3 DNA reads TGCGCCAGCAGCCCCTCTACCACGGGGGATACGCAGTATTTT.

The chain combines TRBV7-2 with TRBJ2-7; a weak D match, TRBD1 (6 bases). Germline CDR1 SGHTA, CDR2 FQGNSA. This CDR3 is 12 amino acids long. Trimming took 7 bases from V and 4 from J, leaving 11 bases between them. The CDR3 nucleotides read TGTGCCAGCAACAAACAGGGTTACGAGCAGTACTTC. Amino acid sequence: CASNKQGYEQYF.